This T cell receptor (beta chain) was sequenced during a study of blood T cells in healthy people across ages. A sample-barcoded 5' primer and a J-beta primer mix were used in a second PCR of roughly 7 to 11 cycles. MiXCR was run by TCRdb on the 5' RACE reads, yielding one entry per CDR3 protein. The sample lists over 1,500,000 distinct CDR3 sequences, around 42% seen once, with more than 20% in the top ten. The TCR was taken from a human donor in good health. The specimen sequenced was blood.

The CDR3 spells CASSLKVVAGVVDGYTF. The DNA for the CDR3 is TGTGCCAGCAGCTTAAAGGTTGTGGCAGGGGTTGTGGATGGCTACACCTTC. The chain employs TRBV7-2 and TRBJ1-2; D possibly corresponds to TRBD1 (6 bases). The germline V gene has CDR1 SGHTA and CDR2 FQGNSA. The CDR3 consists of 17 residues. The V and J ends lost 2 bases and 6 bases respectively, with 22 bases between them.